The 2 T cell receptor beta chains below come from one sample, sequenced in a study of blood T cell repertoires in COVID-19. Using immunoSEQ multiplex PCR, the repertoire was profiled, and TCRdb retains in-frame clones only, with some absent. The sample includes some 190,000 clones, around 82% of them seen just once. The sequenced sample consisted of peripheral blood. These receptor sequences come from a man older than 75 with COVID-19, enrolled during active disease.

The V call is TRBV5-4, the J call TRBJ1-1, with D perhaps matching TRBD1 (5 bases). CDR3 length: 13 amino acids. Germline V gene data show CDR1 as SGHNT and CDR2 as YYREEE (reference sequence). V lost 1 base and J 4 bases, leaving 8 bases between the germline ends. CDR3 sequence: CASSLRQSTEAFF. The CDR3 nucleotides read TGTGCCAGCAGCTTGAGACAGTCCACTGAAGCTTTCTTT.

The chain recombines TRBV6-5 with TRBJ2-7; unclear D gene. V was clipped by 6 bases and J by 1 base, with 10 bases between them. From germline, CDR1 is MNHEY and CDR2 SVGAGI. CDR3 length: 13 amino acids. CDR3 in DNA: TGTGCCAGCAGAGCAGGCCCTTCCTACGAGCAGTACTTC. It translates to CASRAGPSYEQYF.